Listed below are T cell receptor beta chains from one sample, sequenced in a study of blood T cell repertoires in COVID-19. The data were produced by immunoSEQ multiplex PCR, yet TCRdb's version contains in-frame clones alone and is incomplete. The sample lists 50,000 to 60,000 clones, 90% occurring once. Input material: peripheral blood. The origin of the receptors is a woman older than 75 with acute or convalescent COVID-19. The CDR3 runs from the conserved cysteine through the conserved F or W. D genes are given only for firm matches. A row's size may be missing; if present it is once, few, many or a size class.

D gene	clone size	V gene	J gene	CDR3 protein	CDR3 DNA
NA	NA	TRBV5-1	TRBJ1-5	CASSSAGPQPQHF	TGCGCCAGCAGCTCGGCAGGCCCCCAGCCCCAGCATTTT
NA	NA	TRBV3-1/TRBV3-2	TRBJ1-5	CASSQESQSNQPQHF	TGTGCCAGCAGCCAAGAGTCACAGAGCAATCAGCCCCAGCATTTT
NA	NA	TRBV20-1	TRBJ1-1	CSSTVGTEAFF	TGCAGCTCGACAGTAGGGACTGAAGCTTTCTTT
TRBD1	NA	TRBV30	TRBJ1-4	CAWSSGQGGEKLFF	TGTGCCTGGAGTTCGGGACAGGGCGGAGAAAAACTGTTTTTT
TRBD2	once	TRBV5-1	TRBJ2-7	CASSWTSDRSYEQYF	TGCGCCAGCAGCTGGACTAGCGACCGCTCCTACGAGCAGTACTTC
NA	NA	TRBV5-1	TRBJ2-5	CASSPGGASQETQYF	TGCGCCAGCAGCCCCGGTGGGGCTAGCCAAGAGACCCAGTACTTC
NA	NA	TRBV20-1	TRBJ2-5	CSARDLETQYF	TGCAGTGCTAGAGATCTAGAGACCCAGTACTTC
NA	few	TRBV6-1	TRBJ1-2	CASSEFFWVTGKNYGYTF	TGTGCCAGCAGTGAATTTTTTTGGGTGACAGGAAAAAACTATGGCTACACCTTC
TRBD1	NA	TRBV4-1	TRBJ1-3	CASSHQPPIGQGGGNTIYF	TGCGCCAGCAGCCACCAACCGCCGATAGGACAGGGAGGTGGAAACACCATATATTTT
TRBD2	NA	TRBV30	TRBJ2-7	CAWSNWLAAEQYF	TGTGCCTGGAGTAATTGGCTAGCGGCCGAGCAGTACTTC
TRBD1	NA	TRBV10-3	TRBJ1-3	CASQGDGNTIYF	TGTGCCAGCCAGGGGGATGGAAACACCATATATTTT
TRBD2	NA	TRBV15	TRBJ2-5	CATSRRPGTSGKETQYF	TGTGCCACCAGCAGACGACCCGGGACTAGCGGGAAAGAGACCCAGTACTTC
TRBD1	NA	TRBV2	TRBJ1-6	CASRQGDGNSPLHF	TGTGCCAGCAGGCAGGGGGACGGCAATTCACCCCTCCACTTT
NA	NA	TRBV19	TRBJ1-1	CASTVRDRGGQNTEAFF	TGTGCCAGTACCGTACGCGACCGCGGGGGGCAAAACACTGAAGCTTTCTTT
TRBD2	NA	TRBV3-1/TRBV3-2	TRBJ2-1	CASSKSSGSPGRNEQFF	TGTGCCAGCAGCAAGAGCAGCGGGAGTCCCGGCAGAAATGAGCAGTTCTTC
NA	NA	TRBV5-1	TRBJ1-2	CASSPSGETGYTF	TGCGCCAGCAGCCCTTCAGGGGAAACCGGCTACACCTTC
NA	NA	TRBV3-1/TRBV3-2	TRBJ1-5	CASSQGAGFYQPQHF	TGTGCCAGCAGCCAAGGGGCAGGGTTCTACCAGCCCCAGCATTTT
TRBD1	NA	TRBV11-2	TRBJ2-5	CASSLGGTGLETQYF	TGTGCCAGCAGCTTAGGGGGGACAGGGTTAGAGACCCAGTACTTC
NA	large	TRBV29-1	TRBJ1-2	CSVKSDGDYGGYTF	TGCAGCGTGAAATCCGACGGGGACTATGGGGGCTACACCTTC
NA	NA	TRBV19	TRBJ1-4	CASSKRGEKLFF	TGTGCCAGTAGTAAAAGAGGGGAAAAACTGTTTTTT
TRBD2	NA	TRBV6-2/TRBV6-3	TRBJ2-1	CASSPLGAGGRNEQFF	TGTGCCAGCAGTCCCCTCGGGGCGGGAGGTCGCAATGAGCAGTTCTTC
TRBD1	NA	TRBV10-3	TRBJ1-6	CATSRGDSYSPLHF	TGTGCAACCAGTCGAGGGGACAGTTATTCACCCCTCCACTTT
NA	NA	TRBV30	TRBJ2-7	CASGQSSYEQYF	TGTGCCTCCGGACAGTCTTCCTACGAGCAGTACTTC
NA	NA	TRBV19	TRBJ2-3	CASSIEGRGRDTQYF	TGTGCCAGTAGTATTGAGGGCCGGGGAAGAGATACGCAGTATTTT
TRBD2	NA	TRBV11-1	TRBJ2-5	CASSLGRAETQYF	TGTGCCAGCAGCCTAGGGAGGGCTGAGACCCAGTACTTC
NA	NA	TRBV2	TRBJ2-1	CASSDGQRVGRRFF	TGTGCCAGCAGTGACGGACAGAGAGTTGGCAGGCGTTTCTTC
TRBD1	once	TRBV27	TRBJ1-5	CASSRTPGTGDNQPQHF	TGTGCCAGCAGCAGAACTCCCGGGACAGGCGACAATCAGCCCCAGCATTTT
NA	NA	TRBV18	TRBJ1-1	CASSLSDREAFF	TGTGCCAGCTCACTGTCAGACAGAGAAGCTTTCTTT
TRBD2	once	TRBV2	TRBJ2-5	CASRYPGLRFTVNEETQYF	TGTGCCAGCAGGTACCCGGGACTAAGGTTTACGGTTAATGAAGAGACCCAGTACTTC
NA	NA	TRBV29-1	TRBJ1-1	CSVDPSRIIDTEAFF	TGCAGCGTTGACCCCTCCAGGATTATTGACACTGAAGCTTTCTTT
TRBD1	few	TRBV9	TRBJ2-7	CASSGGQGFLGHYEQYF	TGTGCCAGCAGCGGGGGACAGGGGTTTTTGGGGCACTACGAGCAGTACTTC
NA	NA	TRBV7-9	TRBJ2-6	CASSSGSGANVLTF	TGTGCCAGCAGCTCCGGCTCTGGGGCCAACGTCCTGACTTTC
NA	NA	TRBV5-4	TRBJ1-5	CASPKIGKGYSNQPQHF	TGTGCCAGCCCTAAAATTGGTAAGGGGTATAGCAATCAGCCCCAGCATTTT
NA	NA	TRBV3-1/TRBV3-2	TRBJ2-1	CASGPGLGGEQFF	TGTGCCAGCGGACCTGGACTAGGGGGTGAGCAGTTCTTC
NA	NA	TRBV7-9	TRBJ1-2	CASSPPAGNYGYTF	TGTGCCAGCAGCCCGCCGGCAGGAAACTATGGCTACACCTTC
NA	NA	TRBV5-3	TRBJ2-5	CARKTGQETQYF	TGTGCCAGAAAAACAGGCCAAGAGACCCAGTACTTC
TRBD2	NA	TRBV10-3	TRBJ2-7	CATESGDRSYEQYF	TGTGCCACCGAGAGCGGGGATCGCTCCTACGAGCAGTACTTC
NA	NA	TRBV24-1	TRBJ2-1	CATSDTGVEQFF	TGTGCCACCAGTGATACGGGGGTTGAGCAGTTCTTC
NA	NA	TRBV4-1	TRBJ2-3	CASSREYTDTQYF	TGCGCCAGCAGCCGAGAATACACAGATACGCAGTATTTT
TRBD2	NA	TRBV11-2	TRBJ2-5	CASSFGLAGVETQYF	TGTGCCAGCAGCTTCGGACTAGCGGGAGTGGAGACCCAGTACTTC
TRBD1	NA	TRBV6-2/TRBV6-3	TRBJ1-1	CASSYGPTTGGTEAFF	TGTGCCAGCAGTTATGGGCCGACCACAGGGGGCACTGAAGCTTTCTTT
NA	NA	TRBV12-3/TRBV12-4	TRBJ1-6	CASRQGDSPLHF	TGTGCCAGCAGACAGGGAGATTCACCCCTCCACTTT
NA	NA	TRBV9	TRBJ2-1	CASSSESGPNEQFF	TGTGCCAGCAGTTCCGAGAGCGGGCCAAATGAGCAGTTCTTC
TRBD1	NA	TRBV6-5	TRBJ1-6	CATSFGQGASSPLHF	TGTGCCACCTCCTTTGGACAGGGGGCCTCTTCACCCCTCCACTTT
NA	NA	TRBV30	TRBJ1-2	CAWSVRRDMTYGYTF	TGTGCCTGGAGTGTACGGCGAGACATGACCTATGGCTACACCTTC
TRBD1	NA	TRBV30	TRBJ1-6	CAWGNRGLDSPLHF	TGTGCCTGGGGAAACAGGGGGCTTGATTCACCCCTCCACTTT
NA	NA	TRBV30	TRBJ1-1	CAWKPQGMGTEAFF	TGTGCCTGGAAACCACAGGGTATGGGCACTGAAGCTTTCTTT
TRBD1	NA	TRBV19	TRBJ1-2	CASSMGSVWQGAWYGYTF	TGTGCCAGTAGTATGGGGAGTGTATGGCAGGGGGCTTGGTATGGCTACACCTTC
NA	NA	TRBV30	TRBJ1-5	CAWSVRDNQPQHF	TGTGCCTGGAGTGTACGGGATAATCAGCCCCAGCATTTT
NA	NA	TRBV5-1	TRBJ1-4	CASRPQEDEKLFF	TGCGCCAGCAGGCCGCAGGAAGATGAAAAACTGTTTTTT
TRBD2	NA	TRBV18	TRBJ2-1	CASSPPWTRDGEQFF	TGTGCCAGCTCACCACCATGGACTAGAGATGGTGAGCAGTTCTTC
NA	NA	TRBV6-6	TRBJ2-1	CASSYGREGYEQFF	TGTGCCAGCAGTTACGGTCGGGAAGGATATGAGCAGTTCTTC
TRBD2	NA	TRBV25-1	TRBJ2-1	CASRGTSGSINEQFF	TGTGCCAGCAGGGGGACTAGCGGGAGTATCAATGAGCAGTTCTTC